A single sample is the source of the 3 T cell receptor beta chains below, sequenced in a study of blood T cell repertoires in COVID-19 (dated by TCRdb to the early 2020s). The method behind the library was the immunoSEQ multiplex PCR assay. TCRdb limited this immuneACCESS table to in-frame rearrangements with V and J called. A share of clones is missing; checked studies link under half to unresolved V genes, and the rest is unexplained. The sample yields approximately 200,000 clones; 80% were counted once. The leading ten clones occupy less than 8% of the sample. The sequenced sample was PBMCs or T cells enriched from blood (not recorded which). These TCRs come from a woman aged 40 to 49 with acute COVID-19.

The CDR3: CASLPDRGGTDTQYF. CDR3 sequence (DNA): TGTGCCTCCCTGCCCGACAGGGGGGGCACAGATACGCAGTATTTT. The chain couples TRBV30 to TRBJ2-3; TRBD1 matches at 9 bases. Germline CDR1 GTSNPN, CDR2 SVGIG (reference sequence). V was pared by 7 bases and J by 1 base, with 9 bases of the junction left unmatched. This CDR3 is 15 amino acids long.

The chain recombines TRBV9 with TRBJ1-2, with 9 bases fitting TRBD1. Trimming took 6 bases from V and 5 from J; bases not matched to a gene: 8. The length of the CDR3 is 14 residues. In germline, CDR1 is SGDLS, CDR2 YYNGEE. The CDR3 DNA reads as TGTGCCAGCAACCGAGGGGACAGGGCTTATGGCTACACCTTC. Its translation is CASNRGDRAYGYTF.

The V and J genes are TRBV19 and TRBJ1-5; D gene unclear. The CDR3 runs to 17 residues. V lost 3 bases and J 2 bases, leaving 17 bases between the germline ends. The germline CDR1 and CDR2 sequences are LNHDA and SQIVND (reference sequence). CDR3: CASSIRRGPAGNQPQHF. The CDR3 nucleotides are TGTGCCAGTAGTATCCGGAGAGGGCCTGCTGGCAATCAGCCCCAGCATTTT. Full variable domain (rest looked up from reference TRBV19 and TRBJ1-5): DGGITQSPKYLFRKEGQNVTLSCEQNLNHDAMYWYRQDPGQGLRLIYYSQIVNDFQKGDIAEGYSVSREKKESFPLTVTSAQKNPTAFYLCASSIRRGPAGNQPQHFGDGTRLSIL.